This T cell receptor (beta chain) came from a study of siplizumab effects on memory and regulatory T cells. Findings of the study overall: In siplizumab cultures, the suppressive function of proliferating Tregs remained unconfirmed.

In regard to this clone: Its antigen is currently unknown.

Per sample, around 92,000 TCR templates underwent assay. Measured with immunoSEQ multiplex PCR; TCRdb has only the in-frame clones, and not every one. Of about 100,000 clones in the sample, approximately 90% were seen once. The source of this sequence is a human donor in good health. Material for sequencing was CD4+ T cells sorted from blood.

CDR3 DNA: TGTGCCTGGAGCGGACCTAACCTGAATTCACCCCTCCACTTT. Its protein product is CAWSGPNLNSPLHF. The J gene is TRBJ1-6, the V gene TRBV30; D not resolved. CDR1 is GTSNPN and CDR2 is SVGIG in the germline V gene (reference sequence). The CDR3 is 14 residues long. V lost 3 bases and J 7 bases, leaving 13 bases between the germline ends.